These 18 T cell receptor beta chains share one sample of origin, sequenced in a study of OX40 agonist ivuxolimab in advanced cancers. Sequencing used immunoSEQ multiplex PCR; TCRdb keeps in-frame clones, though not all of them. The sample consists of about 53,000 clones, approximately 75% of them appearing once. The material was CD4+ or CD8+ T cells sorted from blood, obtained in a trial of the OX40 agonist ivuxolimab. Receptors were obtained from an adult with an advanced solid tumor such as melanoma, head and neck, liver or kidney cancer.

The chain links TRBV19 to TRBJ1-5; perhaps TRBD1 as D (5 bases). The CDR3 sequence is 18 residues long. Germline V CDR1 and CDR2: LNHDA, SQIVND (reference sequence). With 6 bases removed from V and 0 bases from J, the gap between germline ends came to 21 bases. CDR3 sequence: CASRDPSPGGYSNQPQHF. For the CDR3, the DNA is TGTGCCAGTAGAGATCCGAGTCCGGGGGGTTATAGCAATCAGCCCCAGCATTTT.

The chain couples TRBV4-2 to TRBJ2-3; tentative D call: TRBD2 (6 bases). The V end lost 0 bases, the J end lost 0 bases, and 10 bases lay between the germline ends. The germline CDR1 and CDR2 sequences are LGHNA and YNFKEQ. The CDR3 contains 16 residues. The CDR3, as DNA: TGTGCCAGCAGCCAAGAGTCTCGGGGGAGCACAGATACGCAGTATTTT. Amino acids: CASSQESRGSTDTQYF.

The rearrangement uses TRBV4-2 and TRBJ2-1; D is uncertain. Between the trimmed V and J ends, which lost 4 bases and 0 bases, there was a span of 13 bases. The CDR3 has 16 amino acids. Per germline, CDR1 LGHNA and CDR2 YNFKEQ. CDR3 coding DNA: TGTGCCAGCAGCCCCCCGACAAGGAGCTCCTACAATGAGCAGTTCTTC. It codes for CASSPPTRSSYNEQFF.

Here the CDR3 DNA reads TGTGCCAGCACCGGGACCGAAAATAATTCACCCCTCCACTTT. It translates to CASTGTENNSPLHF. V usage is TRBV18 and J usage is TRBJ1-6, with a weak D call TRBD1 (5 bases). CDR1 is KGHSH and CDR2 is LQKENI in the germline V gene. This CDR3 region has 14 residues. V was pared by 8 bases and J by 5 bases, with 13 bases between.

This clone was seen only a few times. The chain has TRBV9 and TRBJ2-7; 7 bases fit TRBD1. Unmatched junction bases numbered 12, after V lost 0 bases and J lost 6 bases. The V gene's germline CDR1 is SGDLS and CDR2 YYNGEE. This CDR3 comprises 16 residues. Here the CDR3 reads CASSVVGTAARGEQYF. Here the CDR3 DNA reads TGTGCCAGCAGCGTAGTGGGGACAGCAGCTAGAGGCGAGCAGTACTTC.

The V call is TRBV5-5, the J call TRBJ1-1; the D is unclear. Trimming shortened V by 0 bases and J by 2 bases, and 5 bases separated the two germline ends. Germline values: CDR1 SGHKS, CDR2 YYEKEE (reference sequence). This CDR3 is built from 13 residues. CDR3 sequence: CASSLEGNTEAFF. DNA for the CDR3: TGTGCCAGCAGCTTGGAGGGAAACACTGAAGCTTTCTTT.

The genes are TRBV5-1 and TRBJ2-2, with TRBD1 as a possible D gene (6 bases). Trimming removed 2 bases at V and 1 base at J, with 12 bases between. The CDR3 is 16 amino acids. Looked up from germline, CDR1 is SGHRS and CDR2 is YFSETQ. The chain's CDR3 is CASSFLQGKNTGELFF. Written as DNA, the CDR3 is TGCGCCAGCAGCTTCTTACAGGGAAAGAACACCGGGGAGCTGTTTTTT.

In regard to this clone: The sample holds other DNA sequences that translate to the same CDR3. This chain uses TRBV4-1 with TRBJ2-5; the D gene is possibly TRBD2 (5 bases). Deletions cut 2 bases from V and 2 bases from J, with 9 bases between. Germline V gene data show CDR1 as MGHRA and CDR2 as YSYEKL. CDR3 length: 14 amino acids. The CDR3 sequence: CASSQNGIQETQYF. Written as DNA, the CDR3 is TGCGCCAGCAGCCAAAACGGGATTCAAGAGACCCAGTACTTC.

The chain recombines TRBV30 with TRBJ2-4; D is ambiguous. V was cut by 0 bases and J by 3 bases, with 12 bases left in between. Germline V gene sequence: CDR1 GTSNPN, CDR2 SVGIG (reference sequence). The CDR3 extends over 15 amino acids. The CDR3: CAWSVGILGKNIQYF. The CDR3 coding sequence is TGTGCCTGGAGTGTGGGGATCTTGGGCAAAAACATTCAGTACTTC.

The V call is TRBV7-9, the J call TRBJ2-1; D call uncertain. The CDR3 consists of 15 residues. The V gene's germline CDR1 is SEHNR and CDR2 FQNEAQ (reference sequence). Trimming removed 5 bases from V and 4 bases from J, with 15 bases in between. Here the CDR3 DNA reads TGTGCCAGCAGCGCCGGAAGGGAACCTTACAATGAGCAGTTCTTC. It encodes CASSAGREPYNEQFF.

This clone was counted a single time. The rearrangement joins TRBV7-2 to TRBJ2-7; no reliable D call. Germline CDR1 and CDR2: SGHTA and FQGNSA. The germline V and J ends were trimmed by 3 bases and 5 bases, with 5 bases remaining between them. The CDR3 loop spans 11 amino acids. CDR3 coding DNA: TGTGCCAGCAGCTTTAAAGACGAGCAGTACTTC. This gives the protein CASSFKDEQYF. Supplemented by reference TRBV7-2 and TRBJ2-7, the full variable domain reads GAGVSQSPSNKVTEKGKDVELRCDPISGHTALYWYRQSLGQGLEFLIYFQGNSAPDKSGLPSDRFSAERTGGSVSTLTIQRTQQEDSAVYLCASSFKDEQYFGPGTRLTVT.

V is TRBV28 and J is TRBJ1-4; D is perhaps TRBD1 (6 bases). The CDR3 has 13 residues. In germline, CDR1 is MDHEN, CDR2 SYDVKM. Trimming took off 7 bases at V and 7 bases at J, with 13 bases between the two ends. The CDR3 here is CASTPGQIEKLFF. The CDR3 DNA reads TGTGCCAGCACCCCCGGACAGATTGAAAAACTGTTTTTT.

The chain uses TRBV28 and TRBJ2-2; TRBD1 matches at 9 bases. The CDR3 is made up of 14 amino acids. Germline-derived CDR1 and CDR2 are MDHEN and SYDVKM. V lost 6 bases to trimming and J lost 4 bases; unmatched junction nucleotides: 3. The CDR3, as DNA: TGTGCCAGCAGGGGACAGGGTTCCACCGGGGAGCTGTTTTTT. It codes for CASRGQGSTGELFF.

The gene calls are TRBV25-1 and TRBJ2-7; 7 nucleotides align to TRBD2. The CDR3 extends over 12 amino acids. After removal of 6 bases from V and 9 bases from J, the junction contained 8 bases not matched to a gene. Looked up from germline, CDR1 is MGHDK and CDR2 is SYGVNS. CDR3 coding DNA: TGTGCCAGCAGCCGGGGGGAGGCGATGCAGTACTTC. Amino acid sequence: CASSRGEAMQYF.

J is TRBJ1-6 and V is TRBV5-4; 10 nucleotides match TRBD1. The length of the CDR3 is 18 residues. The germline CDR1 and CDR2 sequences are SGHNT and YYREEE (reference sequence). V was pared by 4 bases and J by 3 bases, with 10 bases of the junction left unmatched. The CDR3 coding sequence is TGTGCCAGCAGCAGGGGACAGGGGAGGGGATTCTATAATTCACCCCTCCACTTT. Amino acid sequence: CASSRGQGRGFYNSPLHF.

V and J are TRBV5-6 and TRBJ2-3; tentatively, D is TRBD1 or TRBD2 (5 bases each). Germline V gene data show CDR1 as SGHDT and CDR2 as YYEEEE. The CDR3 is made up of 15 amino acids. Trimming pared 0 bases from V and 4 bases from J, leaving 12 bases between. The CDR3 region has the DNA TGTGCCAGCAGCTTGGTGGGGCAGGGACCAGATACGCAGTATTTT. This translates into CASSLVGQGPDTQYF.

This clone came up a few times. The genes are TRBV19 and TRBJ1-1, with a weak D call TRBD1 (6 bases). The V and J ends lost 1 base and 5 bases respectively, with 11 bases between them. Per germline, CDR1 LNHDA and CDR2 SQIVND (reference sequence). This CDR3 has 14 residues. In DNA, the CDR3 is TGTGCCAGTAGTATAGTAGGGGGTGGAACTGAAGCTTTCTTT. This sequence encodes CASSIVGGGTEAFF.

The gene calls are TRBV11-3 and TRBJ2-4; the D gene could be TRBD1 or TRBD2 (5 bases each). V was pared by 5 bases and J by 10 bases, with 12 bases between. The CDR3 has 12 residues. The germline V gene encodes CDR1 SGHNT and CDR2 YENEEA. The CDR3 DNA is TGTGCCAGCAGCCCGGGGACCAATATTCAGTACTTC. Translation gives CASSPGTNIQYF.